A single sample is the source of the 29 T cell receptor beta chains below, sequenced in a study of blood T cells in healthy people across ages. A second PCR, run for 7 to 11 cycles, used a sample-barcoded 5' primer plus a J-beta primer mix. TCRdb ran MiXCR on the 5' RACE reads and lists one entry per CDR3 protein. The table includes 1,800,000 or so distinct CDR3 sequences, approximately 39% detected once. The sample taken for sequencing was blood. The receptors derive from a human donor in good health.

This clonotype was recorded once. The chain joins TRBV2 to TRBJ1-1; possible D gene TRBD1, 5 bases. Between the trimmed V and J ends, which lost 8 bases and 5 bases, there was a span of 15 bases. The CDR3 contains 13 residues. Germline CDR1 is SNHLY and CDR2 is FYNNEI. CDR3 sequence reads: CASCGVGGTEAFF. The CDR3 DNA is TGTGCCAGCTGCGGGGTGGGGGGAACTGAAGCTTTCTTT.

The table lists this clonotype with a few counts. This sequence joins TRBV5-1 and TRBJ2-3, with 11 positions matching TRBD2. Germline trimming cut 5 bases from V and 2 bases from J; bases unmatched to any gene: 1. The CDR3 has 14 amino acids. Germline V gives CDR1 SGHRS, CDR2 YFSETQ. The chain's CDR3 is CASRTSGDTDTQYF. CDR3 sequence (DNA): TGCGCCAGCAGGACTAGCGGGGACACAGATACGCAGTATTTT.

This clonotype has more than one count but fewer than ten. The chain combines TRBV20-1 with TRBJ1-2; TRBD1 might be the D (5 bases). The germline gives CDR1 DFQATT, CDR2 SNEGSKA (reference sequence). V lost 5 bases, J lost 8 bases, and 21 bases lay in between. The CDR3 has 14 amino acids. Here the CDR3 DNA reads TGCAGTGCTGGCGACCCCCGGGGGACGGAAGGCTACACCTTC. This encodes CSAGDPRGTEGYTF.

The chain uses TRBV29-1 and TRBJ1-1; 12 positions agree with TRBD1. Germline CDR1 SQVTM, CDR2 ANQGSEA. CDR3 length: 14 residues. V lost 5 bases and J lost 10; bases outside the gene matches: 11. The CDR3, as DNA: TGCAGCGTTCGGCTTGGGACAGGGGGCAGGGGAGCTTTCTTT. It codes for CSVRLGTGGRGAFF.

The V call is TRBV7-2, the J call TRBJ2-4, with D possibly matching TRBD1 (6 bases). The V end was cut by 4 bases, the J end by 13 bases, with 17 bases between. CDR1 and CDR2 (germline): SGHTA, FQGNSA. The CDR3 length is 13 residues. The chain's CDR3 is CASSSGQIYAQYF. The CDR3 bases are TGTGCCAGCAGCTCAGGACAGATCTACGCGCAGTACTTC. The full variable domain, completed using reference TRBV7-2 and TRBJ2-4, is GAGVSQSPSNKVTEKGKDVELRCDPISGHTALYWYRQSLGQGLEFLIYFQGNSAPDKSGLPSDRFSAERTGGSVSTLTIQRTQQEDSAVYLCASSSGQIYAQYFGAGTRLSVL.

As regards this clonotype: The junction shows a germline mismatch at one end, possibly a read error. The chain uses TRBV3-1 and TRBJ2-4; D might be TRBD1 (6 bases). CDR1 is LGHDT and CDR2 is YNNKEL in the germline V gene (reference sequence). CDR3 size: 18 residues. The CDR3 sequence: CACSPGTTLHGAKNIQYF. Written as DNA, the CDR3 is TGTGCCTGCAGCCCCGGGACAACCCTCCACGGGGCCAAAAACATTCAGTACTTC.

This clonotype was detected a few times. V and J are TRBV7-2 and TRBJ1-1; 7 nucleotides match TRBD1. Unmatched junction bases numbered 2, after V lost 1 base and J lost 0 bases. Germline CDR1 is SGHTA and CDR2 is FQGNSA. This CDR3 spans 15 amino acids. CDR3 sequence reads: CASSLEGALNTEAFF. CDR3 nucleotides: TGTGCCAGCAGCTTAGAGGGGGCATTGAACACTGAAGCTTTCTTT. Drawing the rest from reference TRBV7-2 and TRBJ1-1, the complete variable domain is GAGVSQSPSNKVTEKGKDVELRCDPISGHTALYWYRQSLGQGLEFLIYFQGNSAPDKSGLPSDRFSAERTGGSVSTLTIQRTQQEDSAVYLCASSLEGALNTEAFFGQGTRLTVV.

Regarding this clonotype: The junction does not match germline at one end; this may be a read error. The V and J genes are TRBV15 and TRBJ2-6; 8 bases are a match to TRBD1. Germline-derived CDR1 and CDR2 are LNHNV and YYDKDF (reference sequence). The CDR3 has 20 residues. The CDR3 protein is CATSREQGENTLSGANVRTF. CDR3 in DNA: TGTGCCACCAGCAGAGAACAGGGGGAAAATACATTATCTGGGGCCAACGTCCGGACTTTC.

A remark on this clonotype: No conserved phenylalanine or tryptophan ends this CDR3, so it is likely a read error. The DNA is omitted, as the CDR3 cannot be located on it reliably, and the CDR3 follows TCRdb's listing. The chain recombines TRBV12-3 or TRBV12-4 with TRBJ2-3; TRBD2, as called in the table, went unchecked against the DNA. From its first to its last residue, the CDR3 has 14 amino acids. CDR3 region: CASSGGMGTDAEYS.

In its sample, this clonotype was seen a few times. CDR3 DNA sequence: TGCAGTGCTACGACAGGGATGGAGACCCAGTACTTC. Translation: CSATTGMETQYF. The rearrangement uses TRBV20-1 and TRBJ2-5, with TRBD1 matching 7 bases. CDR3 length: 12 amino acids. V shed 4 bases, J shed 5 bases, and the junction held 4 bases outside the gene matches. CDR1 and CDR2 (germline): DFQATT, SNEGSKA (reference sequence).

This chain connects TRBV20-1 to TRBJ1-2, with TRBD1 identical over 8 bases. The CDR3 runs to 14 residues. In germline, CDR1 is DFQATT, CDR2 SNEGSKA (reference sequence). The junction had 6 bases not matched to a gene; V was cut back by 2 bases and J by 4 bases. The CDR3 protein is CSARPTGVTYGYTF. The CDR3 region has the DNA TGCAGTGCTAGACCGACAGGGGTCACCTATGGCTACACCTTC.

This clonotype showed up just a few times. The chain couples TRBV4-3 to TRBJ2-3; 7 bases are shared with TRBD2. Germline CDR1 is LGHNA and CDR2 is YSLEER. Trimming removed 4 bases from V and 0 bases from J; junction bases left unmatched: 10. CDR3 size: 17 residues. The DNA of the CDR3 is TGCGCCAGCAGCCGGTCCTTAATGCGGGGGAGCACAGATACGCAGTATTTT. The encoded protein is CASSRSLMRGSTDTQYF.

V usage is TRBV7-7 and J usage is TRBJ2-6, with D perhaps TRBD1 (6 bases). Germline-derived CDR1 and CDR2 are SSHAT and FNYEAQ (reference sequence). V was pared by 5 bases and J by 0 bases, with 11 bases between. The CDR3 totals 16 residues. In DNA, the CDR3 is TGTGCCAGCAGCCCTTGGACAGACTCTGGGGCCAACGTCCTGACTTTC. It translates to CASSPWTDSGANVLTF.

This clonotype turned up a few times. The genes are TRBV11-2 and TRBJ1-2; the D is unclear. The CDR3 runs 14 residues. Trimming cost V 3 bases and J 0 bases, with 8 bases left between them. CDR1 and CDR2 (germline): SGHAT, FQNNGV. The CDR3: CASSLTPTNYGYTF. In nucleotides, the CDR3 is TGTGCCAGCAGCTTGACACCGACTAACTATGGCTACACCTTC.

This clonotype was detected many times. This chain links TRBV6-2 or TRBV6-3 with TRBJ2-7, with 10 bases fitting TRBD1. Germline V lookup: CDR1 MNHEY, CDR2 SVGEGT. V lost 0 bases to trimming and J lost 3 bases; unmatched junction nucleotides: 8. This CDR3 is 17 amino acids long. CDR3: CASSYSLYRDRGYEQYF. As DNA, the CDR3 is TGTGCCAGCAGTTACTCCTTGTACCGGGACAGGGGCTACGAGCAGTACTTC.

This chain links TRBV6-5 with TRBJ2-1; D tentatively fits TRBD1 or TRBD2 (7 bases each). V gave up 3 bases and J gave up 13 bases, with 16 bases separating them. Germline CDR1 and CDR2: MNHEY and SVGAGI. The CDR3 extends over 13 amino acids. The CDR3 nucleotides are TGTGCCAGCAGTTATCTGGGAGGGGGCCAACAGTTCTTC. Translating gives CASSYLGGGQQFF.

The chain employs TRBV29-1 and TRBJ1-5; D not resolved. Trimming stripped 7 bases from V and 9 bases from J, with 19 bases between. There are 13 residues in the CDR3. Germline loops: CDR1 SQVTM, CDR2 ANQGSEA. As DNA, the CDR3 is TGCAGCGCCGGTATTGACTGGGGAGGGCCCCAGCATTTT. Translated: CSAGIDWGGPQHF. Looking up the rest from reference TRBV29-1 and TRBJ1-5 gives the full variable domain: SAVISQKPSRDICQRGTSLTIQCQVDSQVTMMFWYRQQPGQSLTLIATANQGSEATYESGFVIDKFPISRPNLTFSTLTVSNMSPEDSSIYLCSAGIDWGGPQHFGDGTRLSIL.

This clonotype has a handful of counts. The rearrangement joins TRBV5-1 to TRBJ2-3; 9 nucleotides line up with TRBD2. The CDR3 consists of 18 residues. CDR1 SGHRS and CDR2 YFSETQ come from the germline V gene. The V segment lost 0 bases and the J segment 0 bases; nucleotides outside the gene matches: 8. CDR3 sequence reads: CASSLGLAGTSSTDTQYF. The CDR3 bases are TGCGCCAGCAGCTTGGGGCTAGCGGGGACCTCTAGCACAGATACGCAGTATTTT.

CDR3 DNA sequence: TGTGCCAGCAGCTTAAGGGTTGCAGGGGTTAGTGAGCAGTTCTTC. Its protein is CASSLRVAGVSEQFF. This chain connects TRBV7-2 to TRBJ2-1, with a weak D call TRBD1 (6 bases). CDR3 length equals 15 residues. Germline V CDR1 and CDR2: SGHTA, FQGNSA. Trimming removed 2 bases at V and 9 bases at J, with 17 bases between.

Details on this clonotype: At one end the junction does not follow the germline gene, possibly because of a read error. J is TRBJ2-7 and V is TRBV5-5; D gene ambiguous. In germline, CDR1 is SGHKS, CDR2 YYEKEE (reference sequence). CDR3 size: 15 residues. The CDR3 reads CVSSLAAAANYEQYF. Here the CDR3 DNA reads TGTGTCAGCAGCTTGGCGGCGGCTGCGAACTACGAGCAGTACTTC.

The genes are TRBV7-2 and TRBJ2-1; the match to TRBD1 covers 7 bases. This CDR3 comprises 16 residues. After removal of 2 bases from V and 6 bases from J, the junction contained 10 bases not matched to a gene. In germline, CDR1 is SGHTA, CDR2 FQGNSA. CDR3 amino acids: CASSLPRQGLSNEQFF. In DNA form, the CDR3 reads TGTGCCAGCAGCTTACCCAGACAGGGATTGAGCAATGAGCAGTTCTTC.

This rearrangement joins TRBV7-2 to TRBJ1-5; 7 bases fit TRBD1. Germline V gene sequence: CDR1 SGHTA, CDR2 FQGNSA. The CDR3 extends over 16 amino acids. Unmatched junction bases numbered 4, after V lost 2 bases and J lost 0 bases. The CDR3 DNA follows: TGTGCCAGCAGCTTAAGGACAGGCTTTAGCAATCAGCCCCAGCATTTT. Its translation is CASSLRTGFSNQPQHF.

This clonotype was seen just once. The rearrangement uses TRBV4-1 and TRBJ1-2; D is ambiguous. Trimming pared 1 base from V and 4 bases from J, leaving 10 bases between. CDR1 and CDR2 (germline): MGHRA, YSYEKL. The CDR3 has 14 residues. The CDR3 is CASSQGNRPYGYTF. The DNA for the CDR3 is TGCGCCAGCAGCCAAGGGAACCGCCCCTATGGCTACACCTTC.

This chain uses TRBV21-1 with TRBJ2-3. TRBV21-1 is recorded as a pseudogene. The CDR3 extends over 17 amino acids. The chain's CDR3 is CASSKTTASWSTDTQYF. CDR3 in DNA: TGTGCCAGCAGCAAAACAACCGCGTCATGGAGCACAGATACGCAGTATTTT.

This clonotype came up a few times. The chain uses TRBV21-1 and TRBJ2-1; TRBD1, as called in the table, went unchecked against the DNA. TRBV21-1 is a documented pseudogene. CDR3 length equals 15 residues. This CDR3 is CARGLNPGQHWEQFF. DNA for the CDR3: TGTGCCAGGGGCCTTAATCCGGGACAGCATTGGGAGCAGTTCTTC.

This clonotype was detected only a few times. This chain joins TRBV6-1 and TRBJ1-5, with D tentatively TRBD1 (5 bases). The CDR3 extends over 14 amino acids. Germline-derived CDR1 and CDR2 are MNHNS and SASEGT. The CDR3 nucleotides are TGTGCTACCGACAGTCTCTATAGCAATCAGCCCCAGCATTTT. Translated, it gives CATDSLYSNQPQHF.

About this clonotype itself: The conserved final phenylalanine or tryptophan is absent from the CDR3, which likely points to a read error. J is TRBJ1-2 and V is TRBV7-2; 7 nucleotides agree with TRBD1. Germline V gene sequence: CDR1 SGHTA, CDR2 FQGNSA. The V segment lost 5 bases and the J segment 7 bases; nucleotides outside the gene matches: 10. The CDR3 is made up of 14 amino acids. Written as DNA, the CDR3 is TGTGCCAGCAGCCCACAGGGGTCCCCTGGTGGCTACACCTTA. It translates to CASSPQGSPGGYTL.

The sample holds a few counts of this clonotype. V is TRBV12-3 or TRBV12-4 and J is TRBJ1-4; 11 bases line up with TRBD1. V trimming: 1 base; J trimming: 10 bases; junction bases outside the gene matches: 5. The CDR3 length is 15 residues. This CDR3 is CASSLGGQGARKLFF. CDR3 bases: TGTGCCAGCAGTTTAGGAGGACAGGGGGCTCGAAAACTGTTTTTT.

With respect to this clonotype: Germline is not matched at one junction end, which may reflect a read error. CDR3 nucleotides: TGTGCCAACAGTTGGACAGGGGCAGGTGAGCAGTTCTTC. Translation gives CANSWTGAGEQFF. The chain uses TRBV6-2 or TRBV6-3 and TRBJ2-1; 9 bases align to TRBD1. Germline V gene data show CDR1 as MNHEY and CDR2 as SVGEGT. This CDR3 comprises 13 residues.